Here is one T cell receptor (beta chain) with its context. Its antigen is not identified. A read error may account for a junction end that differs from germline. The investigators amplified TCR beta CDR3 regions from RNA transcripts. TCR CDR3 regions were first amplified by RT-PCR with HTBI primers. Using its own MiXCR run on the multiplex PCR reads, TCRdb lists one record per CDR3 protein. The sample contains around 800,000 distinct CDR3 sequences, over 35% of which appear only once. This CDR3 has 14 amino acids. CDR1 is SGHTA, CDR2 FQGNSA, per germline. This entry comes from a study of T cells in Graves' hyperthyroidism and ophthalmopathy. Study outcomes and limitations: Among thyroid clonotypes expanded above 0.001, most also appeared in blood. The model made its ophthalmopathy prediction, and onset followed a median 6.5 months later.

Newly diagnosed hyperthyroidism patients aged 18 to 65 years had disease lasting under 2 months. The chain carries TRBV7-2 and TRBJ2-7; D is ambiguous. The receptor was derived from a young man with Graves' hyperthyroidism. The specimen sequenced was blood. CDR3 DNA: TGCGCCAGCAGCCATTATATCGACTCCTACGAGCAGTACTTC. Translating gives CASSHYIDSYEQYF.